This is a list of T cell receptor beta chains from one sample in a study of T cell responses to AZD1222 COVID-19 vaccine. The data were produced by immunoSEQ multiplex PCR, yet TCRdb's version contains in-frame clones alone and is incomplete. The table records some 150,000 clones, around 88% of them present only once. The material sequenced was peripheral blood, taken on day 0 of AZD1222 vaccination. All receptors derive from an adult in good health. Both conserved end residues are part of each CDR3. Fields, in order: clone size, J gene, V gene, D gene, CDR3 protein, CDR3 DNA. A D gene is named only where the DNA matches it firmly. Part of the rows lack a size; the others show once, few, many or a class for expanded clones.

clone_size: .; j_call: TRBJ2-5; v_call: TRBV5-4; d_call: TRBD2; cdr3_aa: CASSLYSGREETQYF; cdr3_nt: TGTGCCAGCAGCCTCTATAGCGGGAGGGAAGAGACCCAGTACTTC
clone_size: .; j_call: TRBJ1-2; v_call: TRBV30; d_call: .; cdr3_aa: CAWRGQYGGYTF; cdr3_nt: TGTGCCTGGAGGGGGCAGTACGGGGGCTACACCTTC
clone_size: .; j_call: TRBJ2-6; v_call: TRBV4-2; d_call: TRBD1; cdr3_aa: CASSQTQGTGANVLTF; cdr3_nt: TGTGCCAGCAGCCAAACACAGGGGACCGGGGCCAACGTCCTGACTTTC
clone_size: .; j_call: TRBJ2-1; v_call: TRBV11-3; d_call: TRBD2; cdr3_aa: CASSLEGSGSDEQFF; cdr3_nt: TGTGCCAGCAGCTTAGAAGGTAGCGGGTCGGATGAGCAGTTCTTC
clone_size: few; j_call: TRBJ1-5; v_call: TRBV5-6; d_call: .; cdr3_aa: CASSLAAYNQPQHF; cdr3_nt: TGTGCCAGCAGCTTGGCGGCATACAATCAGCCCCAGCATTTT
clone_size: .; j_call: TRBJ2-7; v_call: TRBV3-1/TRBV3-2; d_call: TRBD1; cdr3_aa: CASSPTGVSEQYF; cdr3_nt: TGTGCCAGCAGCCCGACAGGGGTTTCCGAGCAGTACTTC
clone_size: .; j_call: TRBJ2-3; v_call: TRBV29-1; d_call: .; cdr3_aa: CSVGKGTDTQYF; cdr3_nt: TGCAGCGTTGGGAAAGGCACAGATACGCAGTATTTT
clone_size: .; j_call: TRBJ1-6; v_call: TRBV13; d_call: .; cdr3_aa: CASSWYNSPLHF; cdr3_nt: TGTGCCAGCAGCTGGTATAATTCACCCCTCCACTTT
clone_size: .; j_call: TRBJ2-1; v_call: TRBV11-2; d_call: .; cdr3_aa: CASSLVGAGLYNEQFF; cdr3_nt: TGTGCCAGCAGCTTAGTGGGGGCGGGACTTTACAATGAGCAGTTCTTC
clone_size: .; j_call: TRBJ2-1; v_call: TRBV4-1; d_call: TRBD2; cdr3_aa: CASSPLPGLAGGYNEQFF; cdr3_nt: TGCGCCAGCAGCCCCTTACCGGGACTAGCGGGAGGGTACAATGAGCAGTTCTTC
clone_size: once; j_call: TRBJ2-5; v_call: TRBV9; d_call: TRBD2; cdr3_aa: CASSVRREGGETQYF; cdr3_nt: TGTGCCAGCAGCGTACGGCGGGAGGGGGGAGAGACCCAGTACTTC
clone_size: .; j_call: TRBJ1-2; v_call: TRBV16; d_call: .; cdr3_aa: CASSQSSVGYYGYTF; cdr3_nt: TGTGCCAGCAGCCAATCGTCAGTCGGGTATTATGGCTACACCTTC
clone_size: .; j_call: TRBJ2-1; v_call: TRBV29-1; d_call: TRBD2; cdr3_aa: CSVEGRLAANEQFF; cdr3_nt: TGCAGCGTTGAAGGGCGACTAGCGGCTAATGAGCAGTTCTTC
clone_size: .; j_call: TRBJ2-1; v_call: TRBV14; d_call: TRBD2; cdr3_aa: CASSPGRAVSSYNEQFF; cdr3_nt: TGTGCCAGCAGCCCAGGGAGGGCGGTTAGCTCCTACAATGAGCAGTTCTTC
clone_size: .; j_call: TRBJ1-5; v_call: TRBV27; d_call: .; cdr3_aa: CASSSQGGWQPQHF; cdr3_nt: TGTGCCAGCAGTTCCCAGGGTGGTTGGCAGCCCCAGCATTTT
clone_size: .; j_call: TRBJ1-1; v_call: TRBV7-5; d_call: .; cdr3_aa: CARSSQQGVYTEAFF; cdr3_nt: TGTGCCAGAAGCTCCCAGCAGGGGGTTTACACTGAAGCTTTCTTT
clone_size: .; j_call: TRBJ2-7; v_call: TRBV11-3; d_call: .; cdr3_aa: CASSLGNNAGFEQYF; cdr3_nt: TGTGCCAGCAGCTTAGGTAATAACGCAGGGTTCGAGCAGTACTTC
clone_size: few; j_call: TRBJ2-2; v_call: TRBV5-1; d_call: TRBD2; cdr3_aa: CASSHTSGRRTGELFF; cdr3_nt: TGCGCCAGCAGCCATACTAGCGGGAGGCGGACCGGGGAGCTGTTTTTT
clone_size: .; j_call: TRBJ2-3; v_call: TRBV5-1; d_call: TRBD2; cdr3_aa: CASSLRLAGADTQYF; cdr3_nt: TGCGCCAGCAGCTTGAGACTAGCGGGAGCAGATACGCAGTATTTT
clone_size: few; j_call: TRBJ2-7; v_call: TRBV6-5; d_call: .; cdr3_aa: CASSYSGGPSSEQYF; cdr3_nt: TGTGCCAGCAGTTACTCGGGCGGCCCCAGTAGCGAGCAGTACTTC
clone_size: .; j_call: TRBJ2-1; v_call: TRBV6-5; d_call: TRBD2; cdr3_aa: CASSLGLAGYEQFF; cdr3_nt: TGTGCCAGCAGTTTAGGACTAGCGGGATATGAGCAGTTCTTC
clone_size: .; j_call: TRBJ2-3; v_call: TRBV20-1; d_call: TRBD2; cdr3_aa: CSASDGTITDTQYF; cdr3_nt: TGCAGTGCTAGTGACGGGACTATCACAGATACGCAGTATTTT
clone_size: .; j_call: TRBJ1-2; v_call: TRBV4-2; d_call: .; cdr3_aa: CASRPDTQLRGNYGYTF; cdr3_nt: TGTGCCAGCAGACCCGACACGCAACTCAGAGGTAACTATGGCTACACCTTC
clone_size: .; j_call: TRBJ2-3; v_call: TRBV4-2; d_call: .; cdr3_aa: CASSQEPQGLTWVTDTQYF; cdr3_nt: TGTGCCAGCAGCCAAGAGCCTCAGGGACTGACATGGGTAACAGATACGCAGTATTTT
clone_size: .; j_call: TRBJ2-2; v_call: TRBV15; d_call: .; cdr3_aa: CATSRGFGGLNTGELFF; cdr3_nt: TGTGCCACCAGCAGAGGTTTTGGGGGGCTAAACACCGGGGAGCTGTTTTTT
clone_size: .; j_call: TRBJ2-5; v_call: TRBV2; d_call: .; cdr3_aa: CASRVRRKETQYF; cdr3_nt: TGTGCCAGCAGGGTCCGGAGAAAAGAGACCCAGTACTTC
clone_size: once; j_call: TRBJ2-1; v_call: TRBV6-2/TRBV6-3; d_call: TRBD1; cdr3_aa: CASSYSVGGINEQFF; cdr3_nt: TGTGCCAGCAGTTACTCCGTAGGGGGCATTAATGAGCAGTTCTTC
clone_size: .; j_call: TRBJ2-7; v_call: TRBV5-1; d_call: TRBD1; cdr3_aa: CASRDSYEQYF; cdr3_nt: TGCGCCAGCCGGGACAGCTACGAGCAGTACTTC
clone_size: .; j_call: TRBJ2-7; v_call: TRBV7-8; d_call: TRBD2; cdr3_aa: CASSLRLVSGSYEQYF; cdr3_nt: TGTGCCAGCAGCTTAAGATTGGTTAGCGGGAGCTACGAGCAGTACTTC
clone_size: .; j_call: TRBJ2-6; v_call: TRBV27; d_call: .; cdr3_aa: CASRGPGANVLTF; cdr3_nt: TGTGCCAGCAGAGGGCCCGGGGCCAACGTCCTGACTTTC
clone_size: .; j_call: TRBJ1-4; v_call: TRBV30; d_call: .; cdr3_aa: CAWSVGQLNNEKLFF; cdr3_nt: TGTGCCTGGAGTGTTGGGCAGCTCAATAATGAAAAACTGTTTTTT
clone_size: .; j_call: TRBJ2-2; v_call: TRBV30; d_call: .; cdr3_aa: CAWSATGELFF; cdr3_nt: TGTGCCTGGAGTGCGACCGGGGAGCTGTTTTTT
clone_size: .; j_call: TRBJ2-2; v_call: TRBV19; d_call: .; cdr3_aa: CASSRWPELFF; cdr3_nt: TGTGCCAGTAGTAGATGGCCCGAGCTGTTTTTT
clone_size: .; j_call: TRBJ2-7; v_call: TRBV5-6; d_call: TRBD2; cdr3_aa: CASRPTSGIYEQYF; cdr3_nt: TGTGCCAGCAGACCTACTAGCGGGATTTACGAGCAGTACTTC
clone_size: .; j_call: TRBJ1-1; v_call: TRBV19; d_call: .; cdr3_aa: CASSSEGLAEAFF; cdr3_nt: TGTGCCAGTAGTTCAGAGGGTCTGGCTGAAGCTTTCTTT
clone_size: .; j_call: TRBJ2-5; v_call: TRBV7-8; d_call: TRBD2; cdr3_aa: CASSWTIRTSGRVQETQYF; cdr3_nt: TGTGCCAGCAGCTGGACTATTCGGACTAGCGGGAGGGTACAAGAGACCCAGTACTTC
clone_size: .; j_call: TRBJ2-5; v_call: TRBV11-3; d_call: .; cdr3_aa: CASSNREIGETQYF; cdr3_nt: TGTGCCAGCAGCAACAGGGAAATCGGGGAGACCCAGTACTTC
clone_size: once; j_call: TRBJ1-3; v_call: TRBV11-2; d_call: TRBD1; cdr3_aa: CAGQGSGNTIYF; cdr3_nt: TGTGCCGGACAGGGTTCTGGAAACACCATATATTTT
clone_size: .; j_call: TRBJ1-2; v_call: TRBV7-6; d_call: TRBD1; cdr3_aa: CASSLGQGEGYGYTF; cdr3_nt: TGTGCCAGCAGCTTAGGACAGGGGGAGGGCTATGGCTACACCTTC
clone_size: .; j_call: TRBJ2-7; v_call: TRBV5-6; d_call: .; cdr3_aa: CASTRVLSYEQYF; cdr3_nt: TGTGCCAGCACCAGGGTTCTGAGCTACGAGCAGTACTTC
clone_size: .; j_call: TRBJ1-5; v_call: TRBV9; d_call: TRBD1; cdr3_aa: CASSPGTGRNQPQHF; cdr3_nt: TGTGCCAGCAGCCCAGGGACAGGGCGAAATCAGCCCCAGCATTTT
clone_size: .; j_call: TRBJ2-5; v_call: TRBV6-6; d_call: TRBD2; cdr3_aa: CASSLIAGETQYF; cdr3_nt: TGTGCCAGCAGTCTGATAGCGGGAGAGACCCAGTACTTC
clone_size: .; j_call: TRBJ2-1; v_call: TRBV3-1/TRBV3-2; d_call: TRBD2; cdr3_aa: CASSQVLGGSPNEQFF; cdr3_nt: TGTGCCAGCAGCCAAGTTCTGGGCGGGAGCCCCAATGAGCAGTTCTTC
clone_size: .; j_call: TRBJ1-1; v_call: TRBV13; d_call: .; cdr3_aa: CASSIQGEGTEAFF; cdr3_nt: TGTGCCAGCAGCATTCAGGGAGAGGGCACTGAAGCTTTCTTT
clone_size: .; j_call: TRBJ2-5; v_call: TRBV9; d_call: .; cdr3_aa: CASSPKRGETQYF; cdr3_nt: TGTGCCAGCAGCCCAAAAAGGGGGGAGACCCAGTACTTC
clone_size: .; j_call: TRBJ2-1; v_call: TRBV2; d_call: TRBD2; cdr3_aa: CASPIAGGRNEQFF; cdr3_nt: TGTGCCAGCCCGATTGCGGGAGGTAGGAATGAGCAGTTCTTC
clone_size: .; j_call: TRBJ2-1; v_call: TRBV7-2; d_call: .; cdr3_aa: CASSLRGSYNEQFF; cdr3_nt: TGTGCCAGCAGCTTAAGGGGGTCCTACAATGAGCAGTTCTTC
clone_size: .; j_call: TRBJ2-1; v_call: TRBV3-1/TRBV3-2; d_call: TRBD2; cdr3_aa: CASSRLAGSYNEQFF; cdr3_nt: TGTGCCAGCAGCCGTCTAGCGGGATCTTACAATGAGCAGTTCTTC
clone_size: .; j_call: TRBJ2-7; v_call: TRBV2; d_call: .; cdr3_aa: CASKRRESRQYF; cdr3_nt: TGTGCCAGCAAGCGGAGGGAGAGTCGGCAGTACTTC